These 27 T cell receptor beta chains were all obtained from the same sample, sequenced in a study of graft-versus-host responses after intestinal transplantation. Profiling relied on immunoSEQ multiplex PCR, and the TCRdb table lists in-frame clones only, not all of them. The repertoire includes 6,500 to 9,000 clones, 93% of them detected once, and about 2% sits in the top ten. Sample: PBMCs, taken 11 days after intestinal transplantation. The receptors come from a human patient who received an intestinal transplant, so some T cells may come from the graft donor.

The V call is TRBV25-1, the J call TRBJ1-5; 12 positions agree with TRBD1. Germline CDR1 reads MGHDK; CDR2 reads SYGVNS. Losses at the gene ends were 8 bases for V and 5 bases for J; bases not matched to a gene: 4. The CDR3 runs 14 residues. The DNA for the CDR3 is TGTGCCAGCTCCGGGACAGGGGGCCATCAGCCCCAGCATTTT. It encodes CASSGTGGHQPQHF. Looking up the rest from reference TRBV25-1 and TRBJ1-5 gives the full variable domain: EADIYQTPRYLVIGTGKKITLECSQTMGHDKMYWYQQDPGMELHLIHYSYGVNSTEKGDLSSESTVSRIRTEHFPLTLESARPSHTSQYLCASSGTGGHQPQHFGDGTRLSIL.

The chain employs TRBV2 and TRBJ2-7, with D possibly being TRBD2 (6 bases). The V gene's germline CDR1 is SNHLY and CDR2 FYNNEI. The CDR3 has 13 amino acids. V was cut by 8 bases and J by 7 bases, with 18 bases left in between. The CDR3 here is CASSTSFFWEQYF. The CDR3 DNA is TGTGCCAGCTCCACTAGCTTCTTTTGGGAGCAGTACTTC. Using reference TRBV2 and TRBJ2-7 for the parts outside the CDR3, the full variable domain is EPEVTQTPSHQVTQMGQEVILRCVPISNHLYFYWYRQILGQKVEFLVSFYNNEISEKSEIFDDQFSVERPDGSNFTLKIRSTKLEDSAMYFCASSTSFFWEQYFGPGTRLTVT.

This chain joins TRBV28 and TRBJ2-7, with no clear D. The CDR3 runs to 12 residues. CDR1 MDHEN and CDR2 SYDVKM come from the germline V gene. Trimming took off 3 bases at V and 3 bases at J, with 6 bases between the two ends. CDR3 in DNA: TGTGCCAGCAGTTTTGGCAGCTACGAGCAGTACTTC. This gives the protein CASSFGSYEQYF.

This clone was detected a few times. V usage is TRBV28 and J usage is TRBJ1-1, with D unresolved. CDR1 is MDHEN, CDR2 SYDVKM, per germline. V lost 2 bases, J lost 0 bases, and 7 bases lay in between. CDR3 size: 14 residues. In DNA form, the CDR3 reads TGTGCCAGCAGTTTACGGGAACTGAACACTGAAGCTTTCTTT. This translates into CASSLRELNTEAFF.

The J gene is TRBJ2-7, the V gene TRBV5-8; 11 positions match TRBD1. Germline V lookup: CDR1 SGHTS, CDR2 YDEGEE. V lost 10 bases and J lost 3; bases outside the gene matches: 3. The CDR3 runs to 12 residues. The CDR3 bases are TGTGCCTGGGACAGGGGGGGCTACGAGCAGTACTTC. It specifies CAWDRGGYEQYF.

The V and J genes are TRBV19 and TRBJ1-5; the match to TRBD1 covers 8 bases. CDR1 and CDR2 (germline): LNHDA, SQIVND (reference sequence). The ends lost 4 bases at V and 1 base at J; junction bases unmatched: 6. The CDR3 is made up of 16 amino acids. DNA for the CDR3: TGTGCCAGTAGTAGCCCAGGGGGCTTGAGCAATCAGCCCCAGCATTTT. Translating it yields CASSSPGGLSNQPQHF.

V and J are TRBV6-1 and TRBJ2-5; a possible D gene is TRBD1 (6 bases). Trimming shortened V by 7 bases and J by 2 bases, and 14 bases separated the two germline ends. Germline V CDR1 and CDR2: MNHNS, SASEGT. The CDR3 covers 14 residues. CDR3 bases: TGTGCCAGCACCGGGACAACCGGGCAAGAGACCCAGTACTTC. Its translation is CASTGTTGQETQYF.

The chain has TRBV18 and TRBJ2-5; D gene uncertain. Trimming removed 0 bases from V and 5 bases from J, with 10 bases in between. Germline CDR1 reads KGHSH; CDR2 reads LQKENI. The length of the CDR3 is 14 residues. The CDR3 coding sequence is TGTGCCAGCTCACCACCGTCCAGTTGGGAGACCCAGTACTTC. Translation: CASSPPSSWETQYF. Full variable domain (rest looked up from reference TRBV18 and TRBJ2-5): NAGVMQNPRHLVRRRGQEARLRCSPMKGHSHVYWYRQLPEEGLKFMVYLQKENIIDESGMPKERFSAEFPKEGPSILRIQQVVRGDSAAYFCASSPPSSWETQYFGPGTRLLVL.

The V call is TRBV2, the J call TRBJ2-1, with a possible D match to TRBD1 (5 bases). Germline V CDR1 and CDR2: SNHLY, FYNNEI. The CDR3 length is 14 residues. Trimming took off 3 bases at V and 6 bases at J, with 12 bases between the two ends. CDR3 residues: CASSDLGRGNEQFF. Here the CDR3 DNA reads TGTGCCAGCAGTGATCTTGGTAGGGGCAATGAGCAGTTCTTC.

The J gene is TRBJ2-7, the V gene TRBV14; 8 bases agree with TRBD1. The CDR3 runs 14 residues. With 4 bases clipped from V and 2 bases from J, the junction kept 4 bases outside the gene matches. In germline, CDR1 is SGHDN, CDR2 FVKESK. Written as DNA, the CDR3 is TGTGCCAGCAGCCTGTCGGGACAGGCCTACGAGCAGTACTTC. Its translation is CASSLSGQAYEQYF.

The chain has TRBV28 and TRBJ1-5; D may be TRBD1 (5 bases). Trimming took off 6 bases at V and 11 bases at J, with 11 bases between the two ends. Germline V gene data show CDR1 as MDHEN and CDR2 as SYDVKM. This CDR3 comprises 11 residues. For the CDR3, the DNA is TGTGCCAGCAGCCCTGCAGGGACCCAGCATTTT. This encodes CASSPAGTQHF.

The chain couples TRBV7-9 to TRBJ2-7; 8 bases are a match to TRBD2. Per the germline V gene, CDR1 is SEHNR and CDR2 is FQNEAQ (reference sequence). V lost 3 bases to trimming and J lost 0 bases; unmatched junction nucleotides: 4. The CDR3 spans 15 residues. As DNA, the CDR3 is TGTGCCAGCAGCTTGGTGCGGGGGGCCTCCTACGAGCAGTACTTC. Translated: CASSLVRGASYEQYF.

The rearrangement uses TRBV7-9 and TRBJ2-3; D is perhaps TRBD2 (6 bases). This CDR3 is 15 amino acids long. In germline, CDR1 is SEHNR, CDR2 FQNEAQ (reference sequence). Trimming removed 3 bases at V and 0 bases at J, with 10 bases between. The CDR3 nucleotides are TGTGCCAGCAGCTTTTGGGGACTGAGCACAGATACGCAGTATTTT. It yields the protein CASSFWGLSTDTQYF.

The chain combines TRBV10-3 with TRBJ2-7; 8 bases line up with TRBD2. Germline CDR1 ENHRY, CDR2 SYGVKD. The CDR3 is 13 amino acids. V shed 2 bases and J 3 bases; nucleotides not matched to a gene: 0. For the CDR3, the DNA is TGTGCCATCAGTGAGGCGGGGGGCTACGAGCAGTACTTC. This codes for CAISEAGGYEQYF.

The gene calls are TRBV19 and TRBJ2-1; the D gene is possibly TRBD2 (5 bases). The CDR3 is made up of 14 amino acids. The germline V and J ends were trimmed by 2 bases and 3 bases, with 8 bases remaining between them. Germline-derived CDR1 and CDR2 are LNHDA and SQIVND (reference sequence). The CDR3 DNA follows: TGTGCCAGTAGTATAACGGGAAGCTACAATGAGCAGTTCTTC. Translating gives CASSITGSYNEQFF.

The chain carries TRBV28 and TRBJ2-3, with 7 nucleotides matching TRBD2. The CDR3 length is 17 residues. CDR1 and CDR2 from the germline V gene are MDHEN and SYDVKM. V was clipped by 6 bases and J by 7 bases; unmatched bases: 19. CDR3 loop: CASSNRKGLVVWYTQYF. The CDR3, as DNA: TGTGCCAGCAGCAACAGGAAAGGACTAGTTGTGTGGTATACGCAGTATTTT.

The rearrangement joins TRBV5-4 to TRBJ2-7; D is perhaps TRBD1 (6 bases). V shed 0 bases and J shed 2 bases, with 12 bases lying between them. This CDR3 is built from 15 residues. Germline CDR1 reads SGHNT; CDR2 reads YYREEE (reference sequence). Here the CDR3 DNA reads TGTGCCAGCAGCTTGGGGGGGCCATCGGCCTACGAGCAGTACTTC. This codes for CASSLGGPSAYEQYF.

V gene TRBV7-9 combines with J gene TRBJ1-3, with 8 bases lining up with TRBD1. The CDR3 totals 18 residues. The ends lost 3 bases at V and 7 bases at J; junction bases unmatched: 17. The germline CDR1 and CDR2 sequences are SEHNR and FQNEAQ (reference sequence). The CDR3 region is CASSLAWDRNLWGNTIYF. The CDR3 region has the DNA TGTGCCAGCAGCTTGGCCTGGGACAGGAATCTTTGGGGTAACACCATATATTTT.

This rearrangement joins TRBV14 to TRBJ1-6, with D maybe TRBD1 (5 bases). CDR1 is SGHDN, CDR2 FVKESK, per germline. Deletions cut 4 bases from V and 5 bases from J, with 18 bases between. This CDR3 spans 17 amino acids. The DNA for the CDR3 is TGTGCCAGCAGCCCCATAAGAGTTCAGGGTAATAATTCACCCCTCCACTTT. This sequence encodes CASSPIRVQGNNSPLHF.

V and J are TRBV28 and TRBJ1-2; no firm D call. With 6 bases removed from V and 2 bases from J, the gap between germline ends came to 13 bases. The germline gives CDR1 MDHEN, CDR2 SYDVKM. This CDR3 spans 14 amino acids. CDR3 sequence (DNA): TGTGCCAGCAGCCACGGACTGGGGAACTATGGCTACACCTTC. Translation gives CASSHGLGNYGYTF.

The CDR3 DNA sequence: TGTGCCAGCAGCTTGACAATCGGGGAGCTGTTTTTT. It yields the protein CASSLTIGELFF. The chain is built from TRBV13 and TRBJ2-2; the D is unclear. The V end lost 3 bases, the J end lost 7 bases, and 6 bases lay between the germline ends. The CDR3 length is 12 residues. Germline V gene data show CDR1 as PRHDT and CDR2 as FYEKMQ (reference sequence).

CDR3 amino acids: CASRQNYRGFHEQFF. Here the CDR3 DNA reads TGTGCCAGCAGGCAGAATTACAGGGGGTTTCATGAGCAGTTCTTC. This chain joins TRBV6-5 and TRBJ2-1; 8 positions match TRBD1. V lost 6 bases, J lost 8 bases, and 12 bases stayed unmatched. Germline V gene lookup returns CDR1 MNHEY and CDR2 SVGAGI. This CDR3 spans 15 amino acids.

The DNA for the CDR3 is TGTGCCAGCAGCCCCGCGAGCAGGTCGGACAATGAGCAGTTCTTC. It encodes CASSPASRSDNEQFF. This chain uses TRBV14 with TRBJ2-1; no reliable D call. Germline CDR1 is SGHDN and CDR2 is FVKESK. The CDR3 covers 15 residues. Trimming pared 4 bases from V and 5 bases from J, leaving 15 bases between.

The chain combines TRBV7-9 with TRBJ1-2, with TRBD1 as a possible D gene (5 bases). V was shortened by 5 bases and J by 4 bases, with 17 bases between the two germline ends. The CDR3 consists of 15 residues. Per the germline V gene, CDR1 is SEHNR and CDR2 is FQNEAQ (reference sequence). In DNA form, the CDR3 reads TGTGCCAGCAGCCCAATCGGACTGGGGGGCTATGGCTACACCTTC. Encoded protein: CASSPIGLGGYGYTF. The full variable domain, completed using reference TRBV7-9 and TRBJ1-2, is DTGVSQNPRHKITKRGQNVTFRCDPISEHNRLYWYRQTLGQGPEFLTYFQNEAQLEKSRLLSDRFSAERPKGSFSTLEIQRTEQGDSAMYLCASSPIGLGGYGYTFGSGTRLTVV.

The V call is TRBV27, the J call TRBJ2-7; D possibly corresponds to TRBD2 (7 bases). CDR1 is MNHEY and CDR2 is SMNVEV in the germline V gene (reference sequence). V was cut by 3 bases and J by 0 bases, with 18 bases left in between. This CDR3 is 17 amino acids long. In DNA, the CDR3 is TGTGCCAGCAGTTTTAGAGGGGGGGCCCTGTCCTCCTACGAGCAGTACTTC. Translated: CASSFRGGALSSYEQYF.

J is TRBJ1-5 and V is TRBV4-2; D is ambiguous. The CDR3 consists of 15 residues. The germline V gene encodes CDR1 LGHNA and CDR2 YNFKEQ. Trimming cost V 0 bases and J 3 bases, with 9 bases left between them. CDR3 region: CASSQDWANNQPQHF. In nucleotides, the CDR3 is TGTGCCAGCAGCCAAGATTGGGCCAACAATCAGCCCCAGCATTTT.

The V call is TRBV9, the J call TRBJ2-5; 8 bases are a match to TRBD1. CDR3 length equals 16 residues. With V trimmed by 2 bases and J by 5 bases, 11 bases remained unmatched. Germline-derived CDR1 and CDR2 are SGDLS and YYNGEE. The CDR3: CASSVGPQGAGETQYF. The DNA of the CDR3 is TGTGCCAGCAGCGTGGGGCCCCAGGGGGCCGGGGAGACCCAGTACTTC.